Shown below are 5 T cell receptor beta chains from a single sample sequenced in a study of blood T cell repertoires in COVID-19. Here immunoSEQ multiplex PCR was the method, and the copy in TCRdb shows in-frame clones only, minus some. The sample shows 35,000 to 45,000 clones, around 83% of them seen only once. Sequencing input: peripheral blood. All receptors derive from a man between 70 and 80 years old with acute or convalescent COVID-19.

The chain recombines TRBV12-3 or TRBV12-4 with TRBJ1-3, with D perhaps matching TRBD1 (6 bases). The CDR3 runs 13 residues. V gave up 6 bases and J gave up 1 base, with 7 bases separating them. The CDR3 DNA sequence: TGTGCCAGCAGGGGGACATCTGGAAACACCATATATTTT. Residues: CASRGTSGNTIYF.

The chain is built from TRBV11-2 and TRBJ1-6; 8 nucleotides agree with TRBD1. Germline V CDR1 and CDR2: SGHAT, FQNNGV. After removal of 0 bases from V and 7 bases from J, the junction contained 2 bases not matched to a gene. This CDR3 is 15 amino acids long. The CDR3 loop is CASSLERTGNSPLHF. The DNA of the CDR3 is TGTGCCAGCAGCTTAGAAAGGACAGGGAATTCACCCCTCCACTTT. The full variable domain, its missing parts supplied by reference TRBV11-2 and TRBJ1-6, is EAGVAQSPRYKIIEKRQSVAFWCNPISGHATLYWYQQILGQGPKLLIQFQNNGVVDDSQLPKDRFSAERLKGVDSTLKIQPAKLEDSAVYLCASSLERTGNSPLHFGNGTRLTVT.

This chain connects TRBV7-9 to TRBJ2-3; perhaps TRBD2 as D (6 bases). Trimming stripped 1 base from V and 0 bases from J, with 11 bases between. The CDR3 contains 16 residues. Looked up from germline, CDR1 is SEHNR and CDR2 is FQNEAQ (reference sequence). CDR3 region: CASSLEGGASTDTQYF. Written as DNA, the CDR3 is TGTGCCAGCAGCTTAGAGGGCGGGGCAAGCACAGATACGCAGTATTTT.

The DNA for the CDR3 is TGCGCCAGCAGCCCCGTGACCGGGGAGCTGTTTTTT. Protein sequence: CASSPVTGELFF. The chain links TRBV5-1 to TRBJ2-2; D not certain. CDR1 and CDR2 (germline): SGHRS, YFSETQ. The V gene lost 4 bases and the J gene lost 5 bases, with 6 bases spanning the gap. The length of the CDR3 is 12 residues.

This chain links TRBV27 with TRBJ1-3; D gene unclear. This CDR3 has 15 residues. Looked up from germline, CDR1 is MNHEY and CDR2 is SMNVEV (reference sequence). With 4 bases removed from V and 0 bases from J, the gap between germline ends came to 10 bases. CDR3 sequence reads: CASSSFPVSGNTIYF. The CDR3 DNA sequence: TGTGCCAGCAGTTCTTTTCCCGTCTCTGGAAACACCATATATTTT.